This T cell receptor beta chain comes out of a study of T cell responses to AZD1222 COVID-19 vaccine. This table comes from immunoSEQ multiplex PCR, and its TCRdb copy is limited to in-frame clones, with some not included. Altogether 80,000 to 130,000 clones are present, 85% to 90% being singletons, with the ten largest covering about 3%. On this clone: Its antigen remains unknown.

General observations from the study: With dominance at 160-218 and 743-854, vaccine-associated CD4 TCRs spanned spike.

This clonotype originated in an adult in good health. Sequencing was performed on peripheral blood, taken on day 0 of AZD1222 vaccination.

Here the CDR3 DNA reads TGTGCCAGCAGCCTGGGGGGGGATCAGCCCCAGCATTTT. Translated, it gives CASSLGGDQPQHF. The rearrangement uses TRBV14 and TRBJ1-5, with a possible D match to TRBD1 (5 bases). This CDR3 has 13 residues. The V gene lost 4 bases and the J gene lost 5 bases, with 9 bases spanning the gap. Germline V gene sequence: CDR1 SGHDN, CDR2 FVKESK.